These 31 T cell receptor beta chains were all obtained from the same sample, sequenced in a study of somatic mutations in cytotoxic T cells in rheumatoid arthritis. Here immunoSEQ multiplex PCR was the method, and the copy in TCRdb shows in-frame clones only, minus some. Of roughly 7,700 clones in the sample, approximately 68% were seen once. Sequenced input: CD8+ T cells sorted from blood. These receptor sequences come from an adult with rheumatoid arthritis.

The chain is built from TRBV29-1 and TRBJ2-1; 8 bases are a match to TRBD2. Germline V CDR1 and CDR2: SQVTM, ANQGSEA. The length of the CDR3 is 11 residues. V gave up 6 bases and J gave up 9 bases; unmatched junction bases: 4. CDR3 DNA sequence: TGCAGCGTCTTAGCGGGGAGTGAGCAGTTCTTC. Translation: CSVLAGSEQFF.

The chain is built from TRBV28 and TRBJ2-1, with TRBD2 identical over 9 bases. J was trimmed by 2 bases and V by 6 bases; bases with no gene match: 2. The CDR3 sequence is 14 residues long. CDR1 and CDR2 from the germline V gene are MDHEN and SYDVKM. The CDR3 protein is CASRRTSAYNEQFF. The CDR3 bases are TGTGCCAGCAGACGGACTAGCGCCTACAATGAGCAGTTCTTC.

V gene TRBV28 combines with J gene TRBJ1-5; D is perhaps TRBD1 (6 bases). V was pared by 5 bases and J by 2 bases, with 13 bases between. Germline V gene sequence: CDR1 MDHEN, CDR2 SYDVKM. This CDR3 contains 15 residues. CDR3 nucleotide sequence: TGTGCCAGCAGTACGCAGGGGAACGGCAATCAGCCCCAGCATTTT. It encodes CASSTQGNGNQPQHF.

This chain links TRBV13 with TRBJ2-5, with 15 bases lining up with TRBD2. The CDR3 covers 17 residues. Germline assignment: CDR1 PRHDT and CDR2 FYEKMQ (reference sequence). V lost 5 bases to trimming and J lost 5 bases; unmatched junction nucleotides: 9. CDR3 bases: TGTGCCAGCAGCCTGAGGACTAGCGGGGGGGCAAAGGAGACCCAGTACTTC. Protein sequence: CASSLRTSGGAKETQYF.

The chain uses TRBV28 and TRBJ1-5; TRBD1 is a possible D gene (6 bases). V dropped 5 bases and J dropped 0 bases, with 14 bases sitting between them. This CDR3 spans 16 amino acids. Looked up from germline, CDR1 is MDHEN and CDR2 is SYDVKM. CDR3: CASSTRTEYSNQPQHF. CDR3 nucleotide sequence: TGTGCCAGCAGTACCCGGACAGAATATAGCAATCAGCCCCAGCATTTT.

The J gene is TRBJ2-7, the V gene TRBV6-1; D perhaps matches TRBD2 (6 bases). The V and J ends lost 1 base and 7 bases respectively, with 17 bases between them. Per germline, CDR1 MNHNS and CDR2 SASEGT. The CDR3 loop spans 15 amino acids. CDR3 region: CASSEGQEGFEEQYF. CDR3 DNA: TGTGCCAGCAGTGAAGGGCAGGAGGGGTTCGAGGAGCAGTACTTC.

The chain combines TRBV19 with TRBJ1-1; D uncertain. The length of the CDR3 is 13 residues. Per germline, CDR1 LNHDA and CDR2 SQIVND (reference sequence). Between the trimmed V and J ends, which lost 1 base and 6 bases, there was a span of 9 bases. The DNA of the CDR3 is TGTGCCAGTAGTATAGGAGACCGATCTGAAGCTTTCTTT. Translated, it gives CASSIGDRSEAFF. The full variable domain, completed using reference TRBV19 and TRBJ1-1, is DGGITQSPKYLFRKEGQNVTLSCEQNLNHDAMYWYRQDPGQGLRLIYYSQIVNDFQKGDIAEGYSVSREKKESFPLTVTSAQKNPTAFYLCASSIGDRSEAFFGQGTRLTVV.

The chain employs TRBV5-8 and TRBJ2-5; TRBD1 aligns across 7 bases. The CDR3 consists of 13 residues. Losses at the gene ends were 3 bases for V and 5 bases for J; bases not matched to a gene: 4. Germline V gene lookup returns CDR1 SGHTS and CDR2 YDEGEE. CDR3 sequence reads: CASSYGQVETQYF. The CDR3 DNA reads TGTGCCAGCAGCTACGGACAGGTCGAGACCCAGTACTTC.

The sample holds a few counts of this clone. The chain is built from TRBV5-5 and TRBJ2-7; D not resolved. The CDR3 loop spans 14 amino acids. Trimming left V 0 bases short and J 3 bases short, with 10 bases between. CDR1 and CDR2 from the germline V gene are SGHKS and YYEKEE (reference sequence). The CDR3 loop is CASSLGQVDYEQYF. The CDR3 DNA follows: TGTGCCAGCAGCTTGGGGCAGGTGGACTACGAGCAGTACTTC.

The genes are TRBV30 and TRBJ1-6; 10 nucleotides line up with TRBD1. Germline CDR1 reads GTSNPN; CDR2 reads SVGIG (reference sequence). J lost 7 bases, V lost 4 bases, and 16 bases had no gene match. The CDR3 contains 18 residues. CDR3 in amino acids: CAWMETGGAGPINSPLHF. Written as DNA, the CDR3 is TGTGCCTGGATGGAGACAGGGGGCGCGGGTCCTATAAATTCACCCCTCCACTTT.

CDR3 in amino acids: CAWSRVSYNSPLHF. CDR3 bases: TGTGCCTGGAGTAGGGTGTCCTATAATTCACCCCTCCACTTT. The chain joins TRBV30 to TRBJ1-6; D unresolved. Germline CDR1 and CDR2: GTSNPN and SVGIG (reference sequence). V lost 2 bases, J lost 1 base, and 6 bases lay in between. CDR3 size: 14 residues.

The chain uses TRBV20-1 and TRBJ2-1; D remains unclear. V was pared by 6 bases and J by 10 bases, with 4 bases between. There are 8 residues in the CDR3. Germline CDR1 and CDR2: DFQATT and SNEGSKA (reference sequence). The CDR3 here is CSAGEQFF. CDR3 nucleotides: TGCAGTGCGGGCGAGCAGTTCTTC.

This clone counts as large. The gene calls are TRBV30 and TRBJ1-5; D is uncertain. The V end lost 5 bases, the J end lost 2 bases, and 1 base lay between the germline ends. The CDR3 totals 10 residues. CDR1 and CDR2 (germline): GTSNPN, SVGIG (reference sequence). The CDR3 region has the DNA TGTGCCTGGGGCAATCAGCCCCAGCATTTT. As protein: CAWGNQPQHF.

This clone was counted only a few times. The chain links TRBV5-1 to TRBJ2-3; D gene uncertain. The CDR3 loop spans 16 amino acids. Germline CDR1 and CDR2: SGHRS and YFSETQ. Trimming stripped 0 bases from V and 1 base from J, with 12 bases between. The CDR3 region has the DNA TGCGCCAGCAGCTTGGAGAGGCCGAGTGGCACAGATACGCAGTATTTT. Its protein is CASSLERPSGTDTQYF. Variable domain in full (rest from reference TRBV5-1 and TRBJ2-3): KAGVTQTPRYLIKTRGQQVTLSCSPISGHRSVSWYQQTPGQGLQFLFEYFSETQRNKGNFPGRFSGRQFSNSRSEMNVSTLELGDSALYLCASSLERPSGTDTQYFGPGTRLTVL.

This chain links TRBV6-5 with TRBJ2-1, with D perhaps matching TRBD1 or TRBD2 (6 bases each). V was trimmed by 6 bases and J by 4 bases, leaving 16 bases between them. This CDR3 spans 15 amino acids. Germline V gene lookup returns CDR1 MNHEY and CDR2 SVGAGI. Here the CDR3 DNA reads TGTGCCAGCAGCGACCCCGGGGGCGCGTACAATGAGCAGTTCTTC. Amino acid sequence: CASSDPGGAYNEQFF.

This clone was recorded once. The chain joins TRBV28 to TRBJ2-7; possibly TRBD2 for D (5 bases). The CDR3 sequence is 14 residues long. Germline CDR1 reads MDHEN; CDR2 reads SYDVKM. V was pared by 4 bases and J by 4 bases, with 14 bases between. The CDR3 loop reads CASSSFRGLYEQYF. The DNA for the CDR3 is TGTGCCAGCAGTTCTTTCCGCGGACTGTACGAGCAGTACTTC.

The chain links TRBV6-5 to TRBJ1-5; D call uncertain. Germline V lookup: CDR1 MNHEY, CDR2 SVGAGI. V was clipped by 2 bases and J by 1 base, with 6 bases between them. The CDR3 has 14 residues. The CDR3 DNA reads as TGTGCCAGCAGTTACAGCGGCAGCAATCAGCCCCAGCATTTT. This codes for CASSYSGSNQPQHF.

The chain joins TRBV27 to TRBJ1-1, with TRBD1 as a possible D gene (6 bases). Trimming removed 7 bases from V and 5 bases from J, with 17 bases in between. The CDR3 runs to 14 residues. Looked up from germline, CDR1 is MNHEY and CDR2 is SMNVEV (reference sequence). This chain's CDR3 is CASTVGGRGTEAFF. The CDR3 nucleotides read TGTGCCAGCACTGTGGGGGGGCGTGGGACTGAAGCTTTCTTT.

V usage is TRBV28 and J usage is TRBJ2-3; maybe TRBD2 (6 bases). In germline, CDR1 is MDHEN, CDR2 SYDVKM. The CDR3 extends over 15 amino acids. The ends were cut back, 3 bases at V and 4 bases at J, with 14 bases in the middle. As DNA, the CDR3 is TGTGCCAGCAGTTTGGGGCGACTAGTTCCAGATACGCAGTATTTT. This sequence encodes CASSLGRLVPDTQYF. The complete variable domain, with remaining parts taken from reference TRBV28 and TRBJ2-3, reads DVKVTQSSRYLVKRTGEKVFLECVQDMDHENMFWYRQDPGLGLRLIYFSYDVKMKEKGDIPEGYSVSREKKERFSLILESASTNQTSMYLCASSLGRLVPDTQYFGPGTRLTVL.

The chain uses TRBV28 and TRBJ2-7; possibly TRBD2 for D (6 bases). Trimming cost V 3 bases and J 2 bases, with 14 bases left between them. CDR1 and CDR2 from the germline V gene are MDHEN and SYDVKM. The CDR3 length is 15 residues. The CDR3 bases are TGTGCCAGCAGTTTCGGGGACTCCTTCGCCTACGAGCAGTACTTC. Protein: CASSFGDSFAYEQYF.

The J gene is TRBJ2-5, the V gene TRBV5-6; TRBD2 is a possible D gene (5 bases). With the DNA end fitting TRBJ2-7 better, the J assignment may be wrong. Germline V gene data show CDR1 as SGHDT and CDR2 as YYEEEE. This CDR3 is built from 13 residues. The CDR3 coding sequence is TGTGCCAGCAGCTTCGGCGGGTCCTACGAGCAGTACTTC. Its translation is CASSFGGSYEQYF.

The V gene is TRBV27, the J gene TRBJ1-6; D is uncertain. Deletions cut 5 bases from V and 3 bases from J, with 14 bases between. This CDR3 has 16 amino acids. The germline V gene has CDR1 MNHEY and CDR2 SMNVEV (reference sequence). The CDR3 here is CASSPPRFNYNSPLHF. The CDR3 region has the DNA TGTGCCAGCAGTCCCCCACGGTTTAACTATAATTCACCCCTCCACTTT.

This clone was seen only once. This chain's CDR3 is CASSDRGEQYF. DNA of the CDR3: TGTGCCAGCAGTGACAGGGGCGAGCAGTACTTC. The chain combines TRBV7-9 with TRBJ2-7; 8 nucleotides align to TRBD1. The CDR3 covers 11 residues. J lost 6 bases, V lost 6 bases, and 1 base had no gene match. CDR1 and CDR2 from the germline V gene are SEHNR and FQNEAQ (reference sequence). The full variable domain, in which reference TRBV7-9 and TRBJ2-7 provide the parts outside the CDR3, is DTGVSQNPRHKITKRGQNVTFRCDPISEHNRLYWYRQTLGQGPEFLTYFQNEAQLEKSRLLSDRFSAERPKGSFSTLEIQRTEQGDSAMYLCASSDRGEQYFGPGTRLTVT.

The CDR3 nucleotides are TGTGCCAGCAGCTTGCTCAGGGGGGACTATGGCTACACCTTC. Translation: CASSLLRGDYGYTF. V usage is TRBV5-8 and J usage is TRBJ1-2; 7 bases agree with TRBD1. This CDR3 contains 14 residues. V gave up 1 base and J gave up 3 bases; unmatched junction bases: 3. Germline CDR1 and CDR2: SGHTS and YDEGEE.

Relative to its sample, this clone is medium-sized. The rearrangement uses TRBV11-2 and TRBJ2-7; D might be TRBD1 or TRBD2, each matching 5 bases. This CDR3 has 13 residues. In germline, CDR1 is SGHAT, CDR2 FQNNGV. Trimming shortened V by 5 bases and J by 2 bases, and 10 bases separated the two germline ends. As DNA, the CDR3 is TGTGCCAGCAGCCGGGACGTTGCCTACGAGCAGTACTTC. This translates into CASSRDVAYEQYF.

The V call is TRBV9, the J call TRBJ1-1, with D unclear. CDR1 is SGDLS, CDR2 YYNGEE, per germline. Between the trimmed V and J ends, which lost 4 bases and 1 base, there was a span of 8 bases. This CDR3 is 13 amino acids long. As DNA, the CDR3 is TGTGCCAGCAGCCTGCTGGAGAACACTGAAGCTTTCTTT. This gives the protein CASSLLENTEAFF.

This clone was recorded only once. J is TRBJ2-3 and V is TRBV29-1; weak D call: TRBD2 (5 bases). Trimming took off 6 bases at V and 4 bases at J, with 17 bases between the two ends. The CDR3 is 14 residues long. Per germline, CDR1 SQVTM and CDR2 ANQGSEA. The CDR3 loop reads CSVNGVGSSDTQYF. The CDR3 bases are TGCAGCGTCAACGGGGTGGGGTCCTCAGATACGCAGTATTTT.

This sequence joins TRBV4-1 and TRBJ1-2; 8 bases fit TRBD1. The length of the CDR3 is 16 residues. The germline V gene has CDR1 MGHRA and CDR2 YSYEKL. The V segment lost 0 bases and the J segment 4 bases; nucleotides outside the gene matches: 7. The DNA for the CDR3 is TGCGCCAGCAGCCAAGAGGAGACAGGGGTATCCTATGGCTACACCTTC. It codes for CASSQEETGVSYGYTF.

The CDR3 region is CAWWRAEDEKLFF. The DNA of the CDR3 is TGTGCCTGGTGGAGGGCGGAAGATGAAAAACTGTTTTTT. The gene calls are TRBV30 and TRBJ1-4; D remains unclear. There are 13 residues in the CDR3. V was clipped by 5 bases and J by 6 bases, with 13 bases between them. Germline V CDR1 and CDR2: GTSNPN, SVGIG (reference sequence).

The J gene is TRBJ1-4, the V gene TRBV6-5; D not certain. The ends were cut back, 3 bases at V and 8 bases at J, with 7 bases in the middle. This CDR3 region has 12 residues. Germline-derived CDR1 and CDR2 are MNHEY and SVGAGI. CDR3: CASSYFGEKLFF. In DNA form, the CDR3 reads TGTGCCAGCAGTTATTTCGGAGAAAAACTGTTTTTT.

The chain recombines TRBV5-1 with TRBJ2-7; 10 bases are shared with TRBD2. The length of the CDR3 is 14 residues. V trimming: 4 bases; J trimming: 1 base; junction bases outside the gene matches: 2. Germline assignment: CDR1 SGHRS and CDR2 YFSETQ. CDR3 in DNA: TGCGCCAGCAGCGCGGGACTAGCGTCCTACGAGCAGTACTTC. Its translation: CASSAGLASYEQYF.